The T cell receptor (beta chain) described here comes from a study of vaccination effects on CD4 cells after COVID-19. Comments on this clone: Its specificity is unknown.

Assay used: immunoSEQ multiplex PCR; TCRdb lists only in-frame clones, some missing. The sample consists of around 30,000 clones, 65% to 85% of them appearing once. Prior to sequencing, the ViraFEST assay stimulated PBMC with viral peptide pools, which expanded the antigen-specific CD4+ T cells. A roughly 10-day culture period preceded the isolation of CD4+ T cells. This individual contracted SARS-CoV-2 between March and December 2020, as verified by PCR. CDR1 is SGHRS, CDR2 YFSETQ, per germline. V gave up 4 bases and J gave up 3 bases, with 13 bases separating them. The CDR3 covers 14 residues. Overall study results and limits: Clones arising from infection and from vaccination showed marked clonal contraction late after vaccination.

The chain uses TRBV5-1 and TRBJ1-2; D remains unclear. The input for sequencing was CD4+ T cells from PBMCs cultured with HCoV-NL63 spike peptides, taken before COVID-19 vaccination. The TCR originated in a human donor who had a prior SARS-CoV-2 infection. The DNA of the CDR3 is TGCGCCAGCAGCCGAACGCCTGGAGACTATGGCTACACCTTC. It encodes CASSRTPGDYGYTF.